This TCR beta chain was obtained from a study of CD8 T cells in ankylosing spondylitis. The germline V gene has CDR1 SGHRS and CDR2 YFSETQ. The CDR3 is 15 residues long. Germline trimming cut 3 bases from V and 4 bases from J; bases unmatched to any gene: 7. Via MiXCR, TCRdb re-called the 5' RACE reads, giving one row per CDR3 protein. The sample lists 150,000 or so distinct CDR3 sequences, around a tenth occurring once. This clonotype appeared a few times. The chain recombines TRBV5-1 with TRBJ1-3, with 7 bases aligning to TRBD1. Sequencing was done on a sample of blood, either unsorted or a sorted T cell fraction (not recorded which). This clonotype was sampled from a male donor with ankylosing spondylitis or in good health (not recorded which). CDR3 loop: CASSSDRQGGNTIYF. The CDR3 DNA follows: TGCGCCAGCAGCTCGGACCGACAGGGAGGAAACACCATATATTTT.